These 8 T cell receptor beta chains were sequenced from one sample in a study of technical replicates of blood from a handful of donors. Sequenced by immunoSEQ multiplex PCR; TCRdb stores in-frame clones only, minus some. The sample shows roughly 60,000 clones, less than 90% of them seen only once. The sample consisted of PBMCs. The receptors were gathered from a human donor in good health. Some clones in this sample may be carry-over from other donors' samples.

J is TRBJ2-5 and V is TRBV20-1; no definite D call. This CDR3 region has 10 residues. Trimming took 6 bases from V and 5 from J, leaving 7 bases between them. Germline CDR1 is DFQATT and CDR2 is SNEGSKA (reference sequence). The CDR3 nucleotides are TGCAGTGCCGAGAAGGAGACCCAGTACTTC. This translates into CSAEKETQYF.

The chain employs TRBV4-3 and TRBJ1-3; 9 bases match TRBD1. Trimming cost V 3 bases and J 3 bases; bases outside gene matches: 6. Germline V gene lookup returns CDR1 LGHNA and CDR2 YSLEER. CDR3 length equals 16 residues. CDR3 region: CASSHKQGAHGNTIYF. The CDR3 bases are TGCGCCAGCAGCCACAAACAGGGGGCTCATGGAAACACCATATATTTT.

The rearrangement joins TRBV6-5 to TRBJ1-2; TRBD1 agrees at 10 bases. The V gene's germline CDR1 is MNHEY and CDR2 SVGAGI. There are 13 residues in the CDR3. The junction had 4 bases not matched to a gene; V was cut back by 5 bases and J by 7 bases. The CDR3 here is CASSAGQGGGYTF. CDR3 coding DNA: TGTGCCAGCAGTGCCGGACAGGGGGGTGGCTACACCTTC.

The genes are TRBV9 and TRBJ1-2; TRBD1 matches at 9 bases. With 3 bases clipped from V and 3 bases from J, the junction kept 6 bases outside the gene matches. Germline V gene lookup returns CDR1 SGDLS and CDR2 YYNGEE. CDR3 length: 15 residues. DNA of the CDR3: TGTGCCAGCAGCGCCCACAGGGGGCGCGACTATGGCTACACCTTC. It codes for CASSAHRGRDYGYTF.

The chain is built from TRBV27 and TRBJ2-1; D is undetermined. V was trimmed by 2 bases and J by 0 bases, leaving 5 bases between them. Per germline, CDR1 MNHEY and CDR2 SMNVEV (reference sequence). The CDR3 runs to 14 residues. The CDR3 nucleotides read TGTGCCAGCAGTTTAGTCTTCTCCTACAATGAGCAGTTCTTC. Its translation: CASSLVFSYNEQFF.

The count of this clone is one. J is TRBJ1-2 and V is TRBV6-5, with D possibly matching TRBD1 (6 bases). Looked up from germline, CDR1 is MNHEY and CDR2 is SVGAGI. The V end lost 2 bases, the J end lost 1 base, and 8 bases lay between the germline ends. CDR3 length equals 14 residues. DNA of the CDR3: TGTGCCAGCAGTTACGGACAGTTTAACTATGGCTACACCTTC. It yields the protein CASSYGQFNYGYTF.

V gene TRBV4-1 combines with J gene TRBJ2-1; TRBD1 is a possible D gene (5 bases). The germline gives CDR1 MGHRA, CDR2 YSYEKL. The CDR3 is 17 residues long. Trimming took 0 bases from V and 6 from J, leaving 18 bases between them. CDR3 in DNA: TGCGCCAGCAGCCAAGAGCGAAGGCAGGGTAGTCGCAATGAGCAGTTCTTC. As protein: CASSQERRQGSRNEQFF.

The J gene is TRBJ1-1, the V gene TRBV7-2; the D is unclear. Trimming removed 1 base from V and 6 bases from J, with 12 bases in between. The germline V gene has CDR1 SGHTA and CDR2 FQGNSA. The CDR3 is made up of 14 amino acids. CDR3 DNA: TGTGCCAGCAGCTTAGATGGCATTTCACCTGAAGCTTTCTTT. Amino acids: CASSLDGISPEAFF.